The 32 T cell receptor beta chains below all came from one sample that was sequenced in a study of cytomegalovirus exposure and HLA in healthy donors. This PCR relied on a set of 60 Vbeta primers and 13 Jbeta primers. Here immunoSEQ multiplex PCR was the method, and the copy in TCRdb shows in-frame clones only, minus some. The sample lists roughly 200,000 clones, about 9% occurring once. What was sequenced was PBMCs. The receptors derive from a woman in her twenties or thirties in good health and CMV-seropositive.

The chain couples TRBV5-5 to TRBJ1-5, with D maybe TRBD1 (6 bases). The V gene's germline CDR1 is SGHKS and CDR2 YYEKEE (reference sequence). This CDR3 is 13 amino acids long. Trimming removed 4 bases from V and 9 bases from J, with 14 bases in between. In DNA form, the CDR3 reads TGTGCCAGCAGCGTAGTACAGGGCCGGCCCCAGCATTTT. Translated: CASSVVQGRPQHF. The full variable domain, rest sourced from reference TRBV5-5 and TRBJ1-5, is DAGVTQSPTHLIKTRGQQVTLRCSPISGHKSVSWYQQVLGQGPQFIFQYYEKEERGRGNFPDRFSARQFPNYSSELNVNALLLGDSALYLCASSVVQGRPQHFGDGTRLSIL.

V gene TRBV7-2 combines with J gene TRBJ2-2, with a weak D call TRBD2 (6 bases). V lost 5 bases and J 0 bases, leaving 13 bases between the germline ends. The germline CDR1 and CDR2 sequences are SGHTA and FQGNSA. CDR3 length: 16 residues. In DNA, the CDR3 is TGTGCCAGCAGCGCCTCTAGCGCCGCGAACACCGGGGAGCTGTTTTTT. It codes for CASSASSAANTGELFF.

This sequence joins TRBV7-2 and TRBJ1-2, with D uncertain. The CDR3 is 10 amino acids. V lost 5 bases and J 8 bases, leaving 6 bases between the germline ends. Per the germline V gene, CDR1 is SGHTA and CDR2 is FQGNSA. CDR3 DNA sequence: TGTGCCAGCAGCCGAGGGGGCTACACCTTC. Translation: CASSRGGYTF. Drawing the rest from reference TRBV7-2 and TRBJ1-2, the complete variable domain is GAGVSQSPSNKVTEKGKDVELRCDPISGHTALYWYRQSLGQGLEFLIYFQGNSAPDKSGLPSDRFSAERTGGSVSTLTIQRTQQEDSAVYLCASSRGGYTFGSGTRLTVV.

This clone was picked up a small number of times. The J gene is TRBJ2-2, the V gene TRBV4-1, with D possibly being TRBD1 (6 bases). Trimming stripped 0 bases from V and 8 bases from J, with 10 bases between. The CDR3 sequence is 14 residues long. Germline V gene sequence: CDR1 MGHRA, CDR2 YSYEKL. The chain's CDR3 is CASSQDGQGGELFF. The CDR3 DNA sequence: TGCGCCAGCAGCCAAGATGGTCAGGGGGGGGAGCTGTTTTTT.

This clone showed up just a few times. The rearrangement uses TRBV2 and TRBJ1-2; a weak D match, TRBD1 (5 bases). There are 17 residues in the CDR3. Trimming pared 6 bases from V and 2 bases from J, leaving 22 bases between. The germline V gene has CDR1 SNHLY and CDR2 FYNNEI. The CDR3 loop is CASSPESPGQSNYGYTF. The CDR3 DNA reads TGTGCCAGCAGCCCCGAGAGCCCAGGACAATCGAACTATGGCTACACCTTC.

This chain uses TRBV6-1 with TRBJ1-5; 9 positions agree with TRBD1. The trim removed 7 bases at V and 4 bases at J, leaving 5 bases unmatched. Germline values: CDR1 MNHNS, CDR2 SASEGT. The CDR3 extends over 14 amino acids. The CDR3 bases are TGTGCCAGCACTGGGACAGGGTGGAATCAGCCCCAGCATTTT. Its translation: CASTGTGWNQPQHF.

Turning to this clone: A read error may produce the germline difference seen at one junction end. Other DNA sequences in this sample translate to the same CDR3. The V gene is TRBV6-1, the J gene TRBJ1-5; D is undetermined. Germline CDR1 and CDR2: MNHNS and SASEGT. The CDR3 loop spans 13 amino acids. The CDR3 sequence is CASTRGSNQPQHF. CDR3 DNA sequence: TGTGCTAGCACTCGGGGTAGCAATCAGCCCCAGCATTTT.

This chain uses TRBV9 with TRBJ2-3; no definite D call. Germline V gene sequence: CDR1 SGDLS, CDR2 YYNGEE. The CDR3 extends over 14 amino acids. Trimming shortened V by 4 bases and J by 6 bases, and 15 bases separated the two germline ends. The CDR3 DNA sequence: TGTGCCAGCAGCCCTCGGAGTGGTGAGGATACGCAGTATTTT. This gives the protein CASSPRSGEDTQYF.

J is TRBJ2-5 and V is TRBV15, with a possible D match to TRBD1 (8 bases). Per germline, CDR1 LNHNV and CDR2 YYDKDF (reference sequence). V dropped 0 bases and J dropped 3 bases, with 20 bases sitting between them. The CDR3 loop spans 18 amino acids. The CDR3 DNA sequence: TGTGCCACCAGCAGAGAACTAAGGACAGGGAGGGGGGAAGAGACCCAGTACTTC. This translates into CATSRELRTGRGEETQYF.

This rearrangement joins TRBV9 to TRBJ2-7; tentatively, D is TRBD2 (6 bases). Trimming removed 2 bases from V and 1 base from J, with 13 bases in between. The germline CDR1 and CDR2 sequences are SGDLS and YYNGEE. The CDR3 loop spans 15 amino acids. CDR3 nucleotide sequence: TGTGCCAGCAGCGTCACCGGGACTTCATCCTACGAGCAGTACTTC. Translated, it gives CASSVTGTSSYEQYF.

J is TRBJ1-2 and V is TRBV27; tentative D call: TRBD1 (5 bases). The CDR3 runs 14 residues. The V end lost 3 bases, the J end lost 2 bases, and 10 bases lay between the germline ends. Germline-derived CDR1 and CDR2 are MNHEY and SMNVEV (reference sequence). The CDR3 region is CASSLWGGNYGYTF. CDR3 sequence (DNA): TGTGCCAGCAGTTTGTGGGGGGGGAACTATGGCTACACCTTC.

This sequence joins TRBV6-5 and TRBJ1-4; TRBD1 matches 7 bases. The germline CDR1 and CDR2 sequences are MNHEY and SVGAGI. This CDR3 has 15 amino acids. Germline trimming cut 5 bases from V and 5 bases from J; bases unmatched to any gene: 8. Here the CDR3 DNA reads TGTGCCAGCAGTGCAAAACAGGGGTGGAATGAAAAACTGTTTTTT. This encodes CASSAKQGWNEKLFF.

The chain's CDR3 is CASSQLGRAYEQYF. Here the CDR3 DNA reads TGTGCCAGCAGTCAGCTTGGGAGAGCCTACGAGCAGTACTTC. The rearrangement links TRBV6-6 to TRBJ2-7; TRBD2 is a possible D gene (5 bases). V gave up 5 bases and J gave up 2 bases, with 13 bases separating them. Germline V gene sequence: CDR1 MNHNY, CDR2 SVGAGI (reference sequence). There are 14 residues in the CDR3.

In this sample, this clone turned up a few times. V is TRBV27 and J is TRBJ2-7, with 7 bases identical to TRBD2. Per the germline V gene, CDR1 is MNHEY and CDR2 is SMNVEV (reference sequence). The CDR3 extends over 14 amino acids. V gave up 2 bases and J gave up 3 bases; unmatched junction bases: 4. CDR3 DNA sequence: TGTGCCAGCAGTTTACTCGGGAGGATCTACGAGCAGTACTTC. The encoded protein is CASSLLGRIYEQYF.

V gene TRBV29-1 combines with J gene TRBJ2-1; 9 nucleotides agree with TRBD2. The V segment lost 4 bases and the J segment 9 bases; nucleotides outside the gene matches: 7. There are 13 residues in the CDR3. Germline V gives CDR1 SQVTM, CDR2 ANQGSEA. CDR3 sequence reads: CSVVSGSFFEQFF. The CDR3 DNA reads as TGCAGCGTTGTTAGCGGGAGTTTCTTTGAGCAGTTCTTC.

This clone showed up just a few times. The chain has TRBV9 and TRBJ1-5; D unclear. Germline assignment: CDR1 SGDLS and CDR2 YYNGEE. The CDR3 runs 14 residues. The V gene lost 4 bases and the J gene lost 9 bases, with 17 bases spanning the gap. The CDR3 loop reads CASSSDGETMPQHF. The CDR3 DNA is TGTGCCAGCAGCTCAGACGGGGAGACTATGCCCCAGCATTTT.

Only a few counts were recorded for this clone. The CDR3: CASSPPSNEQFF. In DNA form, the CDR3 reads TGTGCCAGCAGTCCCCCTAGCAATGAGCAGTTCTTC. This chain uses TRBV6-5 with TRBJ2-1, with D uncertain. Germline V gene lookup returns CDR1 MNHEY and CDR2 SVGAGI. The V end was cut by 5 bases, the J end by 6 bases, with 8 bases between. CDR3 size: 12 residues.

The rearrangement links TRBV7-3 to TRBJ2-7; the D gene is possibly TRBD2 (5 bases). V was shortened by 5 bases and J by 0 bases, with 8 bases between the two germline ends. Germline values: CDR1 SGHTA, CDR2 FQGTGA. This CDR3 is 13 amino acids long. CDR3 loop: CASSRGSSYEQYF. CDR3 coding DNA: TGTGCCAGCAGCCGAGGGAGCTCCTACGAGCAGTACTTC.

This clone was picked up a small number of times. This chain uses TRBV20-1 with TRBJ2-1, with D possibly TRBD2 on 5 matching bases. The CDR3 totals 11 residues. V was trimmed by 1 base and J by 10 bases, leaving 8 bases between them. Per the germline V gene, CDR1 is DFQATT and CDR2 is SNEGSKA (reference sequence). The CDR3: CSARGRVEQFF. In DNA form, the CDR3 reads TGCAGTGCTAGAGGGCGGGTAGAGCAGTTCTTC.

The sample holds a few counts of this clone. V and J are TRBV10-3 and TRBJ1-2, with 8 bases lining up with TRBD1. Trimming cost V 2 bases and J 8 bases; bases outside gene matches: 7. The CDR3 covers 14 residues. The germline gives CDR1 ENHRY, CDR2 SYGVKD. The CDR3 here is CAISEPGQGGGYTF. For the CDR3, the DNA is TGTGCCATCAGTGAGCCCGGACAGGGCGGGGGCTACACCTTC.

The chain combines TRBV10-3 with TRBJ1-1; perhaps TRBD1 as D (6 bases). Per germline, CDR1 ENHRY and CDR2 SYGVKD. The germline V and J ends were trimmed by 7 bases and 1 base, with 10 bases remaining between them. This CDR3 comprises 13 residues. The CDR3 sequence is CAIIGQPNTEAFF. The DNA for the CDR3 is TGTGCCATCATTGGACAGCCGAACACTGAAGCTTTCTTT.

The rearrangement joins TRBV30 to TRBJ1-5; D call uncertain. V was shortened by 2 bases and J by 6 bases, with 8 bases between the two germline ends. The CDR3 extends over 12 amino acids. Germline V gives CDR1 GTSNPN, CDR2 SVGIG (reference sequence). The CDR3 here is CAWSPGSQPQHF. The CDR3 DNA reads TGTGCCTGGAGTCCAGGCAGTCAGCCCCAGCATTTT.

Here the CDR3 reads CASSPSANNEQFF. The CDR3 DNA reads as TGTGCCAGCAGTCCGAGCGCTAACAATGAGCAGTTCTTC. The chain joins TRBV27 to TRBJ2-1, with D unclear. The V gene's germline CDR1 is MNHEY and CDR2 SMNVEV (reference sequence). Trimming stripped 5 bases from V and 5 bases from J, with 10 bases between. This CDR3 is built from 13 residues.

This clone was counted only a few times. The chain employs TRBV11-3 and TRBJ2-5; TRBD1 might be the D (6 bases). There are 13 residues in the CDR3. The germline V gene has CDR1 SGHNT and CDR2 YENEEA. With 3 bases removed from V and 3 bases from J, the gap between germline ends came to 8 bases. Here the CDR3 DNA reads TGTGCCAGCAGCTTCGACAGGAAAGAGACCCAGTACTTC. Protein: CASSFDRKETQYF.

This sequence joins TRBV7-2 and TRBJ1-2, with TRBD1 identical over 8 bases. This CDR3 comprises 17 residues. Germline V gene sequence: CDR1 SGHTA, CDR2 FQGNSA. V shed 5 bases, J shed 3 bases, and the junction held 14 bases outside the gene matches. CDR3 in DNA: TGTGCCAGCAGCAAAACCGGGCAGGGGGCGAATGACTATGGCTACACCTTC. Its translation is CASSKTGQGANDYGYTF.

This clone was detected only a few times. The rearrangement uses TRBV5-4 and TRBJ2-3, with 9 bases identical to TRBD2. After removal of 2 bases from V and 3 bases from J, the junction contained 7 bases not matched to a gene. Germline V gives CDR1 SGHNT, CDR2 YYREEE (reference sequence). There are 16 residues in the CDR3. In DNA, the CDR3 is TGTGCCAGCAGCTTAGTAGCGGGAGTACGGACAGATACGCAGTATTTT. Its translation is CASSLVAGVRTDTQYF.

The chain uses TRBV30 and TRBJ2-5; 9 nucleotides align to TRBD2. With V trimmed by 2 bases and J by 2 bases, 9 bases remained unmatched. Germline CDR1 and CDR2: GTSNPN and SVGIG (reference sequence). This CDR3 has 16 amino acids. The CDR3 sequence is CAWSPPGLARQETQYF. In nucleotides, the CDR3 is TGTGCCTGGAGTCCACCAGGACTAGCGCGACAAGAGACCCAGTACTTC.

This clone was observed a handful of times. The chain joins TRBV19 to TRBJ2-1; D is possibly TRBD2 (5 bases). In germline, CDR1 is LNHDA, CDR2 SQIVND (reference sequence). V gave up 1 base and J gave up 8 bases, with 15 bases separating them. The CDR3 sequence is 15 residues long. Written as DNA, the CDR3 is TGTGCCAGTAGTATAGGCTTGCGCGCCGGGGATGAGCAGTTCTTC. Protein sequence: CASSIGLRAGDEQFF.

This clone was recorded a few times. V usage is TRBV27 and J usage is TRBJ2-1; TRBD2 might be the D (6 bases). Germline loops: CDR1 MNHEY, CDR2 SMNVEV (reference sequence). There are 14 residues in the CDR3. Deletions cut 3 bases from V and 3 bases from J, with 9 bases between. Here the CDR3 DNA reads TGTGCCAGCAGTTTTCTGGGAGGCTACAATGAGCAGTTCTTC. This sequence encodes CASSFLGGYNEQFF.

This chain uses TRBV7-9 with TRBJ1-6; 7 bases are shared with TRBD1. The CDR3 is made up of 13 amino acids. V shed 1 base, J shed 10 bases, and the junction held 1 base outside the gene matches. The germline V gene has CDR1 SEHNR and CDR2 FQNEAQ (reference sequence). The CDR3 protein is CASSLGQGSPLHF. The CDR3, as DNA: TGTGCCAGCAGCTTAGGACAGGGATCACCCCTCCACTTT.

Concerning this clone itself: Other DNA sequences of this sample code for an identical CDR3. The V gene is TRBV2, the J gene TRBJ1-5; D is unresolved. This CDR3 has 12 amino acids. V gave up 3 bases and J gave up 5 bases, with 5 bases separating them. Germline CDR1 reads SNHLY; CDR2 reads FYNNEI. The CDR3 region is CASSEGYQPQHF. In DNA, the CDR3 is TGTGCCAGCAGTGAGGGCTATCAGCCCCAGCATTTT.

This clone was picked up a small number of times. The gene calls are TRBV10-3 and TRBJ2-3, with 9 bases that match TRBD1. This CDR3 is built from 15 residues. The V segment lost 10 bases and the J segment 0 bases; nucleotides outside the gene matches: 8. Germline-derived CDR1 and CDR2 are ENHRY and SYGVKD. The CDR3 protein is CANKRTGASTDTQYF. The CDR3 coding sequence is TGTGCCAACAAACGGACAGGGGCTAGCACAGATACGCAGTATTTT.